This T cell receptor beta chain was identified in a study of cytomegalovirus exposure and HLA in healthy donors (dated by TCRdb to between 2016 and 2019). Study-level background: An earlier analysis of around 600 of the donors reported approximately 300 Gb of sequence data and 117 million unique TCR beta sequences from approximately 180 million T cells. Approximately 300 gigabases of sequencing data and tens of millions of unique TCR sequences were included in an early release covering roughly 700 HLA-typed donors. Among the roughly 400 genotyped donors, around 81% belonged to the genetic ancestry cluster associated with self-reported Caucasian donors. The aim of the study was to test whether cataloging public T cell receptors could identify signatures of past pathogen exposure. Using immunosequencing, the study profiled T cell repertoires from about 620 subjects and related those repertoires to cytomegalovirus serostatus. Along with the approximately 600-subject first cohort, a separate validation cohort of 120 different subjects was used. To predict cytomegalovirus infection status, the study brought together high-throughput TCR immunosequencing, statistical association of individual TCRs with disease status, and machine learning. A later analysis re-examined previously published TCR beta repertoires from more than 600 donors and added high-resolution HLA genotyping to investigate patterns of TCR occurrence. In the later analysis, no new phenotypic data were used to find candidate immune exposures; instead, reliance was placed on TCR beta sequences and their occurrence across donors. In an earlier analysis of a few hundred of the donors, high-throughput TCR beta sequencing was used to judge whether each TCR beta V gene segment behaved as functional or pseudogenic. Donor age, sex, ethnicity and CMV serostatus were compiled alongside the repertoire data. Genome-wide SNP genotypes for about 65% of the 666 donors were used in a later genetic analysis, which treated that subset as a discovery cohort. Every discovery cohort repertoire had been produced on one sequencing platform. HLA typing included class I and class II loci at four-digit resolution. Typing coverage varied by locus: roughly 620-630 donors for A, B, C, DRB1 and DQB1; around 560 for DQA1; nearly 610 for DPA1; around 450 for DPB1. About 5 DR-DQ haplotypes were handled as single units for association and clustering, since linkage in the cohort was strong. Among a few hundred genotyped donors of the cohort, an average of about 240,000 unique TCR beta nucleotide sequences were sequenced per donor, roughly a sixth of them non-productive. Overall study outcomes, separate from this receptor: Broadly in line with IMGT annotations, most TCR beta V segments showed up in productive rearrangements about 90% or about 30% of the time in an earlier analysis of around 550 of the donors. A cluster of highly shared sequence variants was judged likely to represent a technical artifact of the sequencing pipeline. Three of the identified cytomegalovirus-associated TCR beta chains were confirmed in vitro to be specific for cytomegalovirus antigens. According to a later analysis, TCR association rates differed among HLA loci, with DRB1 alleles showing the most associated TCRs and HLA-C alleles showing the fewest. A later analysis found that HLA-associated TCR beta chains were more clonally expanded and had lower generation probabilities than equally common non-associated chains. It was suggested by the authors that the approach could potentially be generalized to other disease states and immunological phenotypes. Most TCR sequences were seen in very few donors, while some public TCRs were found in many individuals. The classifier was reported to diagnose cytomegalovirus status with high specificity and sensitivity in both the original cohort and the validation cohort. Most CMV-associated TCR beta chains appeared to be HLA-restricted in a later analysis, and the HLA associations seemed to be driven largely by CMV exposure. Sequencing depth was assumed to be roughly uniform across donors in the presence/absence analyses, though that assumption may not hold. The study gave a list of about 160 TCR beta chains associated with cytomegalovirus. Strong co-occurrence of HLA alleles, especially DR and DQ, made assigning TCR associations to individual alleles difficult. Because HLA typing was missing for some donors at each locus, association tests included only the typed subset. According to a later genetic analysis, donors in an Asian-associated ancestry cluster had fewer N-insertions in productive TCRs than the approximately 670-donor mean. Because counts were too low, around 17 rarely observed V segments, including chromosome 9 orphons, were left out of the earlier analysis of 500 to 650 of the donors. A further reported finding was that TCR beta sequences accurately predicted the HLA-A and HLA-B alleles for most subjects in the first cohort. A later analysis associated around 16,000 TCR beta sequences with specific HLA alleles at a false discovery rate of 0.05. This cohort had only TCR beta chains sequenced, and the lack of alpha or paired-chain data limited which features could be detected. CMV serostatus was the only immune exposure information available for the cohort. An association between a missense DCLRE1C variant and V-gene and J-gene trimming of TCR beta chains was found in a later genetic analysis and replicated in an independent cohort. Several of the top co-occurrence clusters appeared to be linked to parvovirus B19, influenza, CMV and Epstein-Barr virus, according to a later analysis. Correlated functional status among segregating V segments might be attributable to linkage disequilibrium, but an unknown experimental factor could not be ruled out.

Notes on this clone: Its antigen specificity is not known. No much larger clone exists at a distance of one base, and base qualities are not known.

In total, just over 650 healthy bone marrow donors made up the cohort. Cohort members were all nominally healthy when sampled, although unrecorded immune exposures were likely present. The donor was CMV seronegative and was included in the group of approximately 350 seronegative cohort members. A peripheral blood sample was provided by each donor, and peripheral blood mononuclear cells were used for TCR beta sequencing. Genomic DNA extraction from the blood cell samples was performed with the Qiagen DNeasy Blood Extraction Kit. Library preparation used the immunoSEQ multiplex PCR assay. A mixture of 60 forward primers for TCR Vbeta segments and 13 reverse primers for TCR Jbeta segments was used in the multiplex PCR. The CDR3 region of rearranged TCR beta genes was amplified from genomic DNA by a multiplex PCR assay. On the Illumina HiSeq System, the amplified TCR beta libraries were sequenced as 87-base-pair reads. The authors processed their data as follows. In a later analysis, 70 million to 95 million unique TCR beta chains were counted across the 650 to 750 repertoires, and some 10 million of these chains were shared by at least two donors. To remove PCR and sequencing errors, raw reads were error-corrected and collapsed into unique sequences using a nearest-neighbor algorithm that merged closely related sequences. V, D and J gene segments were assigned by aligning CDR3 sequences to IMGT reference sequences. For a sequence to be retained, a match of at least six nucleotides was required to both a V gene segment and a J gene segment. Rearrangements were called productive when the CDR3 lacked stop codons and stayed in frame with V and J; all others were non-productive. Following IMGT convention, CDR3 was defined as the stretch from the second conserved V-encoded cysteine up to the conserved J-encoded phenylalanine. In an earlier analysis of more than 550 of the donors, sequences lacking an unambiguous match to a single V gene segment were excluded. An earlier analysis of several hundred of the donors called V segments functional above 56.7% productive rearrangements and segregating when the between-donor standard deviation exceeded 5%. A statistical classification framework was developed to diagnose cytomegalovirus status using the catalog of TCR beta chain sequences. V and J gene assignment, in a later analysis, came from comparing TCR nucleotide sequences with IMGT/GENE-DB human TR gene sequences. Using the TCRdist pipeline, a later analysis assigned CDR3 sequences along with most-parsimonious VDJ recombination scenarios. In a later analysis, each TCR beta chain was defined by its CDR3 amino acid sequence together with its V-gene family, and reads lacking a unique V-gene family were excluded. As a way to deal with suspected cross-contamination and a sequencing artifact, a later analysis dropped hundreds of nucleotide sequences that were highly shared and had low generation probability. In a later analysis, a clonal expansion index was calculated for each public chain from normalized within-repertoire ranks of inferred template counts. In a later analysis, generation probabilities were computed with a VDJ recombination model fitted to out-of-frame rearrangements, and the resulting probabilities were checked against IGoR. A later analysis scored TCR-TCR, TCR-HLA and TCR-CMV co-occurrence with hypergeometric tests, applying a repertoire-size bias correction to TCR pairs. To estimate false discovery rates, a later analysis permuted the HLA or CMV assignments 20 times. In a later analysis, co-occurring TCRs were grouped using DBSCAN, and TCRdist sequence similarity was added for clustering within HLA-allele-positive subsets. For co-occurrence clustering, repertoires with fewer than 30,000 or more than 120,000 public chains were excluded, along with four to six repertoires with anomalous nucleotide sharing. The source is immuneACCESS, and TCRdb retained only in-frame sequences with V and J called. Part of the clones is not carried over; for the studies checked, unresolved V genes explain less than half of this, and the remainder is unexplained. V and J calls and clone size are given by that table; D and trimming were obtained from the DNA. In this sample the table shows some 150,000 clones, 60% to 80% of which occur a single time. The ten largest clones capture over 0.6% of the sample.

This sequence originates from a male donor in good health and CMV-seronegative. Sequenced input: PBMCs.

The CDR3 region has the sequence CASTTRQVGSDEQFF. The DNA sequence follows: TGTGCCAGCACCACACGGCAAGTAGGAAGCGATGAGCAGTTCTTC. Recombination joined TRBV6-5 with TRBJ2-1; the D segment cannot be called with confidence. Its CDR3 holds 15 amino acids, cysteine through phenylalanine. The read is trimmed to its CDR3 DNA, 45 bases read in frame from base 1. Relative to germline, V is 7 bases shorter and J is 8 bases shorter, with 21 bases between their ends. Based on the germline V gene, the CDR1 and CDR2 sequences are MNHEY and SVGAGI.